This T cell receptor beta chain was sequenced during a study of human T cells and chemical hapten exposure. Background on the study: Weekly diphenylcyclopropenone doses were given to patients' scalps across the approximately 24-week study.

General observations from the study: DPC sensitization produced no change in TCRs with frequency above 1 in 1000.

TCRdb called the RACE reads again in MiXCR, with one record for every CDR3 protein. The sample consists of roughly 100,000 distinct CDR3 sequences, less than 15% of them appearing once. Stated time point: pre-sensitization, week 0. Treatment: therapeutic diphenylcyclopropenone sensitization with weekly scalp DPC. For this clonotype: Its target is unknown.

This CDR3 comprises 15 residues. The germline V gene encodes CDR1 MNHNY and CDR2 SVGAGI (reference sequence). V lost 4 bases to trimming and J lost 2 bases, with 12 bases between them. Sequenced here: whole blood, sampled in connection with sensitization to the hapten diphenylcyclopropenone (DPC). The receptor was isolated from a woman aged 45-60 years with alopecia areata. Some clones in this sample may be carry-over from other donors' samples. The J gene is TRBJ1-3, the V gene TRBV6-6; D is undetermined. In DNA, the CDR3 is TGTGCCAGCAGTTCTATCGGGCCCACTGGAAACACCATATATTTT. Amino acids: CASSSIGPTGNTIYF.